What follows are 12 T cell receptor beta chains derived from one specimen sequenced in a study of T cell responses to AZD1222 COVID-19 vaccine. Only in-frame clones appear in the TCRdb table, and some are missing; sequencing was by immunoSEQ multiplex PCR. The table includes just over 150,000 clones, around 85% detected once. Sample: peripheral blood, taken after recovery from COVID-19. These receptors all stem from an adult who had recovered from COVID-19.

This clone was found once. This sequence joins TRBV7-3 and TRBJ2-1, with TRBD2 matching over 15 bases. This CDR3 region has 15 residues. The junction had 0 bases not matched to a gene; V was cut back by 1 base and J by 8 bases. The germline gives CDR1 SGHTA, CDR2 FQGTGA. The CDR3 spells CASSLRTSGRDEQFF. The DNA for the CDR3 is TGTGCCAGCAGCTTAAGGACTAGCGGGAGGGATGAGCAGTTCTTC.

CDR3: CASSLIQGIEAFF. The CDR3, as DNA: TGTGCCAGCAGCTTAATACAGGGGATTGAAGCTTTCTTT. The chain combines TRBV7-2 with TRBJ1-1, with 7 bases matching TRBD1. The junction had 4 bases not matched to a gene; V was cut back by 2 bases and J by 7 bases. The germline gives CDR1 SGHTA, CDR2 FQGNSA. The CDR3 totals 13 residues.

V usage is TRBV28 and J usage is TRBJ2-4; a weak D match, TRBD1 (6 bases). V was clipped by 7 bases and J by 2 bases, with 15 bases between them. Germline V gives CDR1 MDHEN, CDR2 SYDVKM. This CDR3 region has 15 residues. The CDR3 sequence is CASTPATGSKNIQYF. CDR3 DNA: TGTGCCAGCACCCCCGCTACAGGGTCCAAAAACATTCAGTACTTC.

The gene calls are TRBV19 and TRBJ2-2, with D uncertain. V dropped 4 bases and J dropped 3 bases, with 9 bases sitting between them. Germline CDR1 reads LNHDA; CDR2 reads SQIVND (reference sequence). The CDR3 extends over 14 amino acids. The CDR3 loop is CASSRSPDTGELFF. The CDR3 region has the DNA TGTGCCAGTAGTAGGTCGCCGGACACCGGGGAGCTGTTTTTT.

This clone came up a few times. The rearrangement joins TRBV14 to TRBJ1-1; 10 bases are a match to TRBD1. Germline CDR1 is SGHDN and CDR2 is FVKESK. This CDR3 contains 16 residues. J was trimmed by 0 bases and V by 4 bases; bases with no gene match: 5. The CDR3 DNA is TGTGCCAGCAGCCCAAGGGGACAGGGGTTGAACACTGAAGCTTTCTTT. It translates to CASSPRGQGLNTEAFF. Drawing the rest from reference TRBV14 and TRBJ1-1, the complete variable domain is EAGVTQFPSHSVIEKGQTVTLRCDPISGHDNLYWYRRVMGKEIKFLLHFVKESKQDESGMPNNRFLAERTGGTYSTLKVQPAELEDSGVYFCASSPRGQGLNTEAFFGQGTRLTVV.

The chain is built from TRBV27 and TRBJ2-7, with TRBD2 as a possible D gene (7 bases). This CDR3 has 15 residues. V was trimmed by 6 bases and J by 0 bases, leaving 15 bases between them. Looked up from germline, CDR1 is MNHEY and CDR2 is SMNVEV (reference sequence). In DNA form, the CDR3 reads TGTGCCAGCAGCCTCCGGGGGGCACCCTCCTACGAGCAGTACTTC. Translated, it gives CASSLRGAPSYEQYF.

The V call is TRBV10-3, the J call TRBJ2-1; 9 bases fit TRBD2. V lost 4 bases and J lost 6; bases outside the gene matches: 7. Germline-derived CDR1 and CDR2 are ENHRY and SYGVKD. This CDR3 is built from 15 residues. In nucleotides, the CDR3 is TGTGCCATCAGTGGTTTAGCGGGGGAACCCAATGAGCAGTTCTTC. This sequence encodes CAISGLAGEPNEQFF.

Here the CDR3 DNA reads TGTGCCATCAGGTCGACAGGGTCTGGAAACACCATATATTTT. Translated, it gives CAIRSTGSGNTIYF. The chain couples TRBV10-3 to TRBJ1-3, with 7 bases lining up with TRBD1. The CDR3 totals 14 residues. The ends lost 6 bases at V and 1 base at J; junction bases unmatched: 3. CDR1 is ENHRY, CDR2 SYGVKD, per germline.

Only one count was recorded for this clone. The chain has TRBV19 and TRBJ2-5; TRBD2 might be the D (6 bases). Trimming took off 5 bases at V and 2 bases at J, with 21 bases between the two ends. CDR3 length: 17 amino acids. Looked up from germline, CDR1 is LNHDA and CDR2 is SQIVND (reference sequence). CDR3 DNA sequence: TGTGCCAGTAGTCTCTGGGGCAGGCCCGGAGGGCAAGAGACCCAGTACTTC. Its translation is CASSLWGRPGGQETQYF.

This chain uses TRBV9 with TRBJ2-3; D is possibly TRBD1 (5 bases). CDR3 size: 14 residues. Per the germline V gene, CDR1 is SGDLS and CDR2 is YYNGEE. V lost 1 base and J 3 bases, leaving 9 bases between the germline ends. CDR3 amino acids: CASSVRAGTDTQYF. CDR3 coding DNA: TGTGCCAGCAGCGTACGGGCAGGGACAGATACGCAGTATTTT.

The chain is built from TRBV11-2 and TRBJ2-1; a weak D match, TRBD1 (5 bases). CDR1 and CDR2 (germline): SGHAT, FQNNGV. V was pared by 2 bases and J by 4 bases, with 15 bases between. CDR3 size: 16 residues. CDR3 sequence reads: CASSLRDSHTYNEQFF. The DNA for the CDR3 is TGTGCCAGCAGCTTACGTGACAGCCACACTTACAATGAGCAGTTCTTC.

The V and J genes are TRBV11-2 and TRBJ1-6, with 8 bases matching TRBD1. The CDR3 spans 15 residues. V lost 4 bases and J lost 10; bases outside the gene matches: 9. Germline CDR1 SGHAT, CDR2 FQNNGV. CDR3 in DNA: TGTGCCAGCAGCTCCCAGACAGGGGCATACTCACCCCTCCACTTT. It codes for CASSSQTGAYSPLHF. The full variable domain, completed using reference TRBV11-2 and TRBJ1-6, is EAGVAQSPRYKIIEKRQSVAFWCNPISGHATLYWYQQILGQGPKLLIQFQNNGVVDDSQLPKDRFSAERLKGVDSTLKIQPAKLEDSAVYLCASSSQTGAYSPLHFGNGTRLTVT.